The 9 T cell receptor beta chains below come from one sample, sequenced in a study of cytotoxic CD8 clonotypes in ibrutinib-treated CLL. Clones were sequenced by immunoSEQ multiplex PCR, and TCRdb holds only the in-frame ones, with some missing. The sample records more than 140,000 clones, approximately 75% being singletons. Sequencing was performed on PBMCs, taken after 12 months of ibrutinib treatment. These TCRs come from a human donor with chronic lymphocytic leukemia.

This clone was seen only once. This rearrangement joins TRBV18 to TRBJ1-4, with TRBD1 matching over 9 bases. V was clipped by 3 bases and J by 6 bases; unmatched bases: 5. CDR1 is KGHSH, CDR2 LQKENI, per germline. The CDR3 runs to 15 residues. The DNA for the CDR3 is TGTGCCAGCTCACCGGTTGGACAGGGGTATGAAAAACTGTTTTTT. Its translation: CASSPVGQGYEKLFF.

The chain has TRBV28 and TRBJ1-5, with D hard to call. The CDR3 spans 16 residues. Germline V CDR1 and CDR2: MDHEN, SYDVKM. V shed 6 bases and J shed 3 bases, with 18 bases lying between them. The CDR3 is CASRSRAGRNNQPQHF. The CDR3 bases are TGTGCCAGCAGGTCACGGGCCGGCAGAAACAATCAGCCCCAGCATTTT. Together with reference TRBV28 and TRBJ1-5, the CDR3 gives the full variable domain: DVKVTQSSRYLVKRTGEKVFLECVQDMDHENMFWYRQDPGLGLRLIYFSYDVKMKEKGDIPEGYSVSREKKERFSLILESASTNQTSMYLCASRSRAGRNNQPQHFGDGTRLSIL.

The chain uses TRBV30 and TRBJ1-3; 7 nucleotides align to TRBD1. Germline V gene data show CDR1 as GTSNPN and CDR2 as SVGIG (reference sequence). This CDR3 is 14 amino acids long. V lost 7 bases and J lost 4; bases outside the gene matches: 10. The CDR3, as DNA: TGTGCCTTCACTACAGGGGACTTCGGAAACACCATATATTTT. Its translation: CAFTTGDFGNTIYF.

The gene calls are TRBV4-2 and TRBJ2-1, with 7 nucleotides matching TRBD2. The junction had 10 bases not matched to a gene; V was cut back by 1 base and J by 10 bases. CDR1 is LGHNA and CDR2 is YNFKEQ in the germline V gene. This CDR3 comprises 15 residues. CDR3 in amino acids: CASSQAGGAGVEQFF. CDR3 coding DNA: TGTGCCAGCAGCCAAGCCGGCGGGGCGGGGGTAGAGCAGTTCTTC.

DNA for the CDR3: TGTGCCAGCAGCTTTGGTACCTCCCGCGAGCAGTACTTC. It translates to CASSFGTSREQYF. The gene calls are TRBV7-2 and TRBJ2-7; no clear D gene. Trimming took 3 bases from V and 6 from J, leaving 12 bases between them. The germline V gene has CDR1 SGHTA and CDR2 FQGNSA. The CDR3 has 13 residues.

The rearrangement links TRBV27 to TRBJ2-3, with 11 bases fitting TRBD2. Per the germline V gene, CDR1 is MNHEY and CDR2 is SMNVEV (reference sequence). CDR3 length equals 14 residues. With 2 bases clipped from V and 5 bases from J, the junction kept 0 bases outside the gene matches. The CDR3 region is CASSLLAGGDTQYF. As DNA, the CDR3 is TGTGCCAGCAGTTTACTAGCGGGGGGAGATACGCAGTATTTT.

This rearrangement joins TRBV6-6 to TRBJ2-7, with unresolved D. The V end was cut by 4 bases, the J end by 3 bases, with 19 bases between. Germline loops: CDR1 MNHNY, CDR2 SVGAGI (reference sequence). The CDR3 is made up of 16 amino acids. The CDR3 protein is CASSSHSGSVGYEQYF. In nucleotides, the CDR3 is TGTGCCAGCAGTTCTCATTCTGGGTCCGTGGGCTACGAGCAGTACTTC.

J is TRBJ2-1 and V is TRBV11-3; 9 bases map to TRBD2. CDR3 size: 16 residues. Losses at the gene ends were 5 bases for V and 4 bases for J; bases not matched to a gene: 9. Germline V CDR1 and CDR2: SGHNT, YENEEA. This CDR3 is CASSLSGTSPYNEQFF. In DNA, the CDR3 is TGTGCCAGCAGCCTTAGTGGGACTAGCCCTTACAATGAGCAGTTCTTC.

This chain's CDR3 is CASSRTGEETQYF. The CDR3 DNA reads TGTGCCAGCAGCAGGACAGGGGAAGAGACCCAGTACTTC. This rearrangement joins TRBV5-4 to TRBJ2-5; 9 bases match TRBD1. Germline lookup yields CDR1 SGHNT and CDR2 YYREEE (reference sequence). Losses at the gene ends were 4 bases for V and 3 bases for J; bases not matched to a gene: 1. The CDR3 extends over 13 amino acids.